A selection of T cell receptor beta chains follows, all from one sample in a study of blood T cell repertoires in COVID-19. The assay was immunoSEQ multiplex PCR, and TCRdb's table has in-frame clones only and misses some. The table shows fewer than 200,000 clones, with 87% occurring only once. Sequencing used peripheral blood. These receptors came from a woman in her fifties or sixties who had recovered from COVID-19. The CDR3 runs from the conserved cysteine through the conserved F or W. The D gene is left open where the match is weak. Only some rows state a clone size, as once, few, many or a class for expanded clones.

size: -; J: TRBJ1-2; D: -; V: TRBV29-1; DNA: TGCAGCGCGGGGACTGTAGGAGGCTATGGCTACACCTTC; CDR3: CSAGTVGGYGYTF
size: -; J: TRBJ2-1; D: TRBD2; V: TRBV3-1/TRBV3-2; DNA: TGTGCCAGCAGCCCCAGAGGACTAGCGGGGGGGCATGAGCAGTTCTTC; CDR3: CASSPRGLAGGHEQFF
size: once; J: TRBJ1-5; D: -; V: TRBV3-1/TRBV3-2; DNA: TGTGCCAGCAGCCATACAGGGCCGGGGCAGCCCCAGCATTTT; CDR3: CASSHTGPGQPQHF
size: -; J: TRBJ1-2; D: TRBD1; V: TRBV5-1; DNA: TGCGCCAGCAGCTTGGAAGGACAGGGGGCCGGCTACACCTTC; CDR3: CASSLEGQGAGYTF
size: few; J: TRBJ1-2; D: TRBD1; V: TRBV5-6; DNA: TGTGCCAGCAGCTTGTTTCAGGGGGGCCATGGCTACACCTTC; CDR3: CASSLFQGGHGYTF
size: -; J: TRBJ1-4; D: -; V: TRBV3-1/TRBV3-2; DNA: TGTGCCAGCAGCTCAGACAGGACGAATGAAAAACTGTTTTTT; CDR3: CASSSDRTNEKLFF
size: -; J: TRBJ2-1; D: TRBD2; V: TRBV2; DNA: TGTGCCAGCAGTGAGACTAGCGGGGGTGGTGAGCAGTTCTTC; CDR3: CASSETSGGGEQFF
size: -; J: TRBJ1-5; D: TRBD1; V: TRBV2; DNA: TGTGCCAGCTCCGGGACAGGGTGGGGGGATCAGCCCCAGCATTTT; CDR3: CASSGTGWGDQPQHF
size: -; J: TRBJ2-3; D: -; V: TRBV7-9; DNA: TGTGCCAGCAGCCCGAACAGGGCGGTCGCAGATACGCAGTATTTT; CDR3: CASSPNRAVADTQYF
size: once; J: TRBJ1-6; D: -; V: TRBV6-6; DNA: TGTGCCAGCGGAGGATCGGTCCTTGCACCCCTCCACTTT; CDR3: CASGGSVLAPLHF
size: few; J: TRBJ1-2; D: -; V: TRBV7-8; DNA: TGTGCCAGCAGGCAGGGCCCTCATGGCTACACCTTC; CDR3: CASRQGPHGYTF
size: once; J: TRBJ2-3; D: -; V: TRBV19; DNA: TGTGCCAGTAGTGCTGGGCGTGGAGATACGCAGTATTTT; CDR3: CASSAGRGDTQYF
size: -; J: TRBJ2-3; D: -; V: TRBV5-1; DNA: TGCGCCAGCAGCCGCGATGTCACCGGTACAGATACGCAGTATTTT; CDR3: CASSRDVTGTDTQYF
size: once; J: TRBJ2-1; D: -; V: TRBV2; DNA: TGTGCCAGCAGTGAAGCGCTTTGGCTAGAGGAGAATGAGCAGTTCTTC; CDR3: CASSEALWLEENEQFF
size: -; J: TRBJ2-7; D: -; V: TRBV11-3; DNA: TGTGCCAGCAGCTTTAGAGGAGCCTCCTACGAGCAGTACTTC; CDR3: CASSFRGASYEQYF
size: -; J: TRBJ1-4; D: -; V: TRBV3-1/TRBV3-2; DNA: TGTGCCAGCAGCTCCCACGGGGCAACTAATGAAAAACTGTTTTTT; CDR3: CASSSHGATNEKLFF
size: few; J: TRBJ2-1; D: TRBD1; V: TRBV5-1; DNA: TGCGCCAGCAGCTCCCGTCCCGGGACAGGGGCTGATGAGCAGTTCTTC; CDR3: CASSSRPGTGADEQFF
size: -; J: TRBJ1-1; D: -; V: TRBV5-1; DNA: TGCGCCAGCACCCCAGGGCAGGTGAACACTGAAGCTTTCTTT; CDR3: CASTPGQVNTEAFF
size: once; J: TRBJ2-5; D: TRBD1; V: TRBV7-9; DNA: TGTGCCAGCAGCTTAGCTACAGGGGGCGTAGAGACCCAGTACTTC; CDR3: CASSLATGGVETQYF
size: -; J: TRBJ2-1; D: TRBD2; V: TRBV18; DNA: TGTGCCAGCTCACCTACCCCCTCCGCGGGGGTGCGCAATGAGCAGTTCTTC; CDR3: CASSPTPSAGVRNEQFF
size: -; J: TRBJ2-1; D: TRBD1; V: TRBV9; DNA: TGTGCCAGCAGCGTAGCCGGGACAGGGAATACCCAGTTCTTC; CDR3: CASSVAGTGNTQFF
size: -; J: TRBJ1-2; D: -; V: TRBV28; DNA: TGTGCCAGCATACCGGCGGAGGCGGGCTATGGCTACACCTTC; CDR3: CASIPAEAGYGYTF
size: -; J: TRBJ2-5; D: TRBD2; V: TRBV7-8; DNA: TGTGCCAGCAGCTTAGCGCTCCAGCGGGGGCACCAAGAGACCCAGTACTTC; CDR3: CASSLALQRGHQETQYF
size: -; J: TRBJ1-2; D: -; V: TRBV10-3; DNA: TGTGCCATCAGTGACGGACTCCCGGATGGCTACACCTTC; CDR3: CAISDGLPDGYTF
size: -; J: TRBJ2-1; D: TRBD1; V: TRBV6-5; DNA: TGTGCCAGCAGTTCCTCGGGACAGGGGTACAATGAGCAGTTCTTC; CDR3: CASSSSGQGYNEQFF
size: few; J: TRBJ2-7; D: -; V: TRBV3-1/TRBV3-2; DNA: TGTGCCAGCAGCCAAGGCCAGTACCCCTTCTACGAGCAGTACTTC; CDR3: CASSQGQYPFYEQYF
size: -; J: TRBJ2-2; D: -; V: TRBV5-6; DNA: TGTGCCAGCAGCTACACCACCCGCCGGACAGCGAACACCGGGGAGCTGTTTTTT; CDR3: CASSYTTRRTANTGELFF